The rows below give T cell receptor beta chains drawn from one sample of a study of cytomegalovirus exposure and HLA in healthy donors. The repertoire was sequenced with immunoSEQ multiplex PCR; TCRdb's copy has only in-frame clones and lacks some. The sample records some 200,000 clones, 80% being singletons. Sequencing used PBMCs. Receptors originate from a boy under 18 in good health and CMV-seronegative. Both conserved end residues are part of each CDR3. The D gene is left open where the match is weak. The size of a clone is reported for some rows only, either as once, few or many, or as a class for expanded clones.

>14|NA|TRBJ2-7|TRBD2|TRBV6-1
CASALAGGTYEQYF
TGTGCCAGCGCTCTGGCGGGAGGGACCTACGAGCAGTACTTC
>15|once|TRBJ1-1|NA|TRBV10-3
CAISEMEGQNTEAFF
TGTGCCATCAGTGAAATGGAGGGTCAGAACACTGAAGCTTTCTTT
>15|NA|TRBJ2-3|TRBD2|TRBV5-4
CASSPSGASGETQYF
TGTGCCAGCAGCCCTTCGGGTGCTAGCGGGGAAACGCAGTATTTT
>15|few|TRBJ2-5|TRBD1|TRBV14
CASSQGDRVSETQYF
TGTGCCAGCAGCCAAGGTGACAGGGTTTCGGAGACCCAGTACTTC
>14|NA|TRBJ1-5|NA|TRBV18
CASSPGAGNQPQHF
TGTGCCAGCTCACCAGGGGCAGGCAATCAGCCCCAGCATTTT
>12|NA|TRBJ1-5|NA|TRBV7-9
CASSSGGQPQHF
TGTGCCAGCAGCTCCGGGGGTCAGCCCCAGCATTTT
>14|NA|TRBJ1-1|NA|TRBV6-5
CASSYPGRGPEAFF
TGTGCCAGTAGTTACCCCGGCAGGGGTCCTGAAGCTTTCTTT
>15|NA|TRBJ2-7|NA|TRBV6-1
CASSVEVGGAWEQYF
TGTGCCAGCAGTGTTGAAGTCGGAGGGGCCTGGGAGCAGTACTTC
>16|few|TRBJ1-1|TRBD1|TRBV13
CASSPPTGERTNEAFF
TGTGCCAGCAGCCCCCCGACAGGGGAACGCACGAATGAAGCTTTCTTT
>15|few|TRBJ1-2|TRBD1|TRBV5-1
CASSFQGAAGYGYTF
TGCGCCAGCAGCTTCCAGGGGGCGGCTGGCTATGGCTACACCTTC
>14|NA|TRBJ1-5|NA|TRBV19
CASVRHSSNQPQHF
TGTGCCAGTGTAAGGCACAGCAGCAATCAGCCCCAGCATTTT
>10|NA|TRBJ1-2|NA|TRBV2
CASSAYGYTF
TGTGCCAGCAGTGCGTATGGCTACACCTTC
>16|NA|TRBJ1-5|TRBD1|TRBV5-5
CASSWGQGYSNQPQHF
TGTGCCAGCAGCTGGGGACAGGGGTATAGCAATCAGCCCCAGCATTTT
>17|NA|TRBJ1-3|NA|TRBV7-8
CASSLIYEAASGNTIYF
TGTGCCAGCAGCTTAATTTATGAGGCAGCCTCTGGAAACACCATATATTTT
>15|NA|TRBJ2-1|NA|TRBV6-1
CASSENRVGYNEQFF
TGTGCCAGCAGTGAAAACAGGGTGGGCTACAATGAGCAGTTCTTC
>14|few|TRBJ1-2|NA|TRBV30
CAWSGQTALYGYTF
TGTGCCTGGAGTGGACAGACAGCACTCTATGGCTACACCTTC
>15|NA|TRBJ1-2|NA|TRBV7-9
CASSSGDGFGYGYTF
TGTGCCAGCAGCTCAGGGGACGGGTTTGGGTATGGCTACACCTTC
>13|NA|TRBJ2-5|NA|TRBV6-1
CASRSGEVETQYF
TGTGCCAGCAGGTCGGGGGAGGTAGAGACCCAGTACTTC
>17|NA|TRBJ1-2|TRBD1|TRBV10-3
CAISARSDRGSGYGYTF
TGTGCCATCAGTGCGCGCTCCGACAGGGGGAGCGGCTATGGCTACACCTTC
>15|NA|TRBJ2-7|TRBD1|TRBV6-6
CASSVRDSVGYEQYF
TGTGCCAGCAGTGTCCGGGACAGCGTCGGCTACGAGCAGTACTTC
>15|few|TRBJ2-7|NA|TRBV5-6
CASSLGPAGPYEQYF
TGTGCCAGCAGCCTCGGTCCGGCGGGGCCCTACGAGCAGTACTTC
>16|NA|TRBJ2-7|NA|TRBV4-1
CASSQESIALVGEQYF
TGCGCCAGCAGCCAAGAATCTATCGCTCTAGTGGGCGAGCAGTACTTC
>14|NA|TRBJ1-2|TRBD1|TRBV6-6
CASSTPGQGDGYTF
TGTGCCAGCAGTACTCCGGGACAGGGTGATGGCTACACCTTC
>15|once|TRBJ2-1|NA|TRBV5-1
CASSLDSPSYNEQFF
TGCGCCAGCAGCTTGGATTCCCCGTCCTACAATGAGCAGTTCTTC
>13|NA|TRBJ1-1|NA|TRBV6-5
CASSYGGANEAFF
TGTGCCAGCAGTTACGGGGGGGCGAATGAAGCTTTCTTT
>16|NA|TRBJ2-7|TRBD2|TRBV13
CASSTSLAGPSYEQYF
TGTGCCAGCAGCACGTCACTAGCGGGCCCCTCCTACGAGCAGTACTTC
>15|NA|TRBJ2-3|NA|TRBV5-6
CASSLFQGGTDTQYF
TGTGCCAGCAGCTTGTTCCAGGGTGGAACAGATACGCAGTATTTT
>16|NA|TRBJ1-2|TRBD1|TRBV28
CASYSARTGSYYGYTF
TGTGCCAGCTATTCGGCGCGGACAGGGAGTTACTATGGCTACACCTTC
>15|NA|TRBJ1-2|NA|TRBV6-1
CASSLTPTNDYGYTF
TGTGCCAGCAGTTTGACACCGACAAACGACTATGGCTACACCTTC
>16|NA|TRBJ1-3|TRBD1|TRBV28
CASSMDRANSGNTIYF
TGTGCCAGCAGTATGGACAGGGCCAACTCTGGAAACACCATATATTTT
>11|NA|TRBJ2-1|NA|TRBV6-1
CASSRYNEQFF
TGTGCCAGCAGTCGCTACAATGAGCAGTTCTTC
>17|NA|TRBJ2-1|TRBD2|TRBV4-2
CASSQVLSGGPYNEQFF
TGTGCCAGCAGCCAAGTCCTGAGCGGGGGGCCCTACAATGAGCAGTTCTTC
>18|NA|TRBJ2-1|TRBD2|TRBV5-6
CASSYDEGLAENYNEQFF
TGTGCCAGCAGCTACGATGAGGGACTAGCGGAAAATTACAATGAGCAGTTCTTC
>14|few|TRBJ2-3|NA|TRBV13
CASSPREGQDTQYF
TGTGCCAGCAGCCCTCGCGAGGGACAAGATACGCAGTATTTT
>14|NA|TRBJ2-1|TRBD1|TRBV6-5
CASSLRTGYNEQFF
TGTGCCAGCAGTCTCCGGACAGGGTACAATGAGCAGTTCTTC
>14|NA|TRBJ1-5|NA|TRBV25-1
CASSEPLSNQPQHF
TGTGCCAGCAGTGAGCCACTGAGCAATCAGCCCCAGCATTTT
>17|NA|TRBJ1-2|NA|TRBV7-2
CASSLVGRAWANYGYTF
TGTGCCAGCAGCTTAGTGGGCAGGGCCTGGGCTAACTATGGCTACACCTTC